This passage covers 32 T cell receptor beta chains from one sample sequenced in a study of metastatic and nonmetastatic thyroid tumors. Among the patients, none had received any treatment before thyroid surgery. TCRdb reprocessed the PCR reads using MiXCR. Of thousands of clones listed, about 23% are singletons. What was sequenced was tumor tissue. These TCRs come from a male donor with papillary thyroid cancer or a benign thyroid nodule (not recorded which). Some clones in this sample may be carry-over from other donors' samples.

This clone has ten or more counts. The gene calls are TRBV6-2 or TRBV6-3 and TRBJ2-3; D is undetermined. The CDR3 has 13 residues. Germline CDR1 is MNHEY and CDR2 is SVGEGT. V gave up 6 bases and J gave up 2 bases, with 9 bases separating them. CDR3 loop: CASRPTATDTQYF. Here the CDR3 DNA reads TGTGCCAGCAGGCCTACGGCCACAGATACGCAGTATTTT.

This clone was counted only a few times. The rearrangement links TRBV6-5 to TRBJ2-1; D possibly uses TRBD1 or TRBD2 (7 bases each). This CDR3 has 16 amino acids. Trimming pared 7 bases from V and 5 bases from J, leaving 21 bases between. Germline CDR1 and CDR2: MNHEY and SVGAGI. The CDR3 loop is CASNSGGDTLNNEQFF. The CDR3 nucleotides read TGTGCCAGCAATTCAGGGGGGGACACATTAAACAATGAGCAGTTCTTC.

This clone is classed as medium-sized (0.01 to 0.1%). The rearrangement links TRBV29-1 to TRBJ2-6; tentatively, D is TRBD2 (6 bases). Trimming removed 7 bases from V and 4 bases from J, with 17 bases in between. This CDR3 has 15 residues. The germline CDR1 and CDR2 sequences are SQVTM and ANQGSEA. CDR3 in amino acids: CSGTTREDGANVLTF. The CDR3 DNA follows: TGCAGCGGTACCACCAGGGAGGACGGGGCCAACGTCCTGACTTTC.

The J gene is TRBJ1-2, the V gene TRBV5-5; 7 nucleotides line up with TRBD1. The junction had 13 bases not matched to a gene; V was cut back by 3 bases and J by 8 bases. The germline V gene has CDR1 SGHKS and CDR2 YYEKEE (reference sequence). This CDR3 has 15 amino acids. CDR3 sequence (DNA): TGTGCCAGCAGCTCACGACTTACAGGGGTTCGGGGCTACACCTTC. Translating gives CASSSRLTGVRGYTF.

By share of the sample, this clone is medium-sized (0.01 to 0.1%). The chain carries TRBV2 and TRBJ2-2, with D maybe TRBD2 (5 bases). V gave up 0 bases and J gave up 2 bases, with 13 bases separating them. CDR1 is SNHLY and CDR2 is FYNNEI in the germline V gene. The CDR3 has 17 residues. The CDR3 loop is CASSEAWGVRNTGELFF. The CDR3 DNA sequence: TGTGCCAGCAGTGAAGCGTGGGGAGTAAGAAACACCGGGGAGCTGTTTTTT.

This clone was observed a handful of times. This chain connects TRBV6-1 to TRBJ2-7, with 7 nucleotides matching TRBD1. With 6 bases clipped from V and 13 bases from J, the junction kept 15 bases outside the gene matches. CDR3 size: 13 residues. CDR1 and CDR2 (germline): MNHNS, SASEGT. Written as DNA, the CDR3 is TGTGCCAGCAGCCAAACCGGGACAGCCGCATACTACTTC. It is translated as CASSQTGTAAYYF.

Comments on this clone: The junction departs from the called germline gene at one end, perhaps through a read error. The sample holds other DNA sequences that translate to the same CDR3. V is TRBV4-1 and J is TRBJ2-6; 9 bases map to TRBD1. In germline, CDR1 is MGHRA, CDR2 YSYEKL. This CDR3 region has 18 residues. The CDR3 bases are TGCGCCAGCAGCCAAGGAACAGGGGGCGCGGCTGGGGCCAACGTCCTTACTTTC. It codes for CASSQGTGGAAGANVLTF.

The chain is built from TRBV11-3 and TRBJ1-1, with a possible D match to TRBD1 (5 bases). The CDR3 spans 13 residues. CDR1 and CDR2 (germline): SGHNT, YENEEA. Between the trimmed V and J ends, which lost 5 bases and 6 bases, there was a span of 13 bases. The CDR3 DNA follows: TGTGCCAGCAGCCCCCGGGGGAGCGCTGAAGCTTTCTTT. It specifies CASSPRGSAEAFF.

This clone has ten or more counts. Here the CDR3 reads CASSPGTEGSSYEQYF. CDR3 nucleotide sequence: TGTGCCAGCAGTCCAGGGACCGAGGGAAGTTCCTACGAGCAGTACTTC. This sequence joins TRBV27 and TRBJ2-7; the D call may be TRBD1 or TRBD2 (5 bases each). The CDR3 covers 16 residues. Germline CDR1 reads MNHEY; CDR2 reads SMNVEV (reference sequence). The V end was cut by 5 bases, the J end by 1 base, with 18 bases between.

With respect to this clone: A read error is possible here, since a much larger clone lies one base away. The V and J genes are TRBV4-2 and TRBJ2-7; 7 nucleotides align to TRBD2. Germline V gene lookup returns CDR1 LGHNA and CDR2 YNFKEQ. This CDR3 is built from 13 residues. The DNA of the CDR3 is TGTGCCAGCAGCCGGGGGGGAGCCACCGAGGAGTACTTC. It encodes CASSRGGATEEYF.

Worth noting for this clone: A read error is possible here, since a much larger clone lies one base away. Other DNA sequences in this sample translate to the same CDR3. The chain combines TRBV10-2 with TRBJ2-7, with D possibly being TRBD2 (5 bases). Trimming removed 7 bases from V and 3 bases from J, with 19 bases in between. The CDR3 length is 15 residues. Germline V gene lookup returns CDR1 WSHSY and CDR2 SAAADI. This CDR3 reads CASIKGSPRDYEQYF. The CDR3 DNA reads TGCGCCAGCATAAAAGGGAGTCCAAGAGACTACGAGCAGTACTTC.

With regard to this clone: A read error may produce the germline difference seen at one junction end. The rearrangement links TRBV11-1 to TRBJ2-1, with 11 nucleotides matching TRBD2. The CDR3 totals 15 residues. Germline assignment: CDR1 SGHAT and CDR2 FQDESV (reference sequence). CDR3 loop: CASSLLAGVRNGQFF. In nucleotides, the CDR3 is TGTGCCAGCAGCCTACTAGCGGGAGTGCGGAATGGGCAGTTCTTC. The full variable domain, completed using reference TRBV11-1 and TRBJ2-1, is EAEVAQSPRYKITEKSQAVAFWCDPISGHATLYWYRQILGQGPELLVQFQDESVVDDSQLPKDRFSAERLKGVDSTLKIQPAELGDSAMYLCASSLLAGVRNGQFFGPGTRLTVL.

This clone is termed large. The genes are TRBV7-6 and TRBJ2-2; D not certain. V was shortened by 6 bases and J by 3 bases, with 8 bases between the two germline ends. The germline CDR1 and CDR2 sequences are SGHVS and FNYEAQ. The CDR3 runs to 13 residues. For the CDR3, the DNA is TGTGCCAGCAGGAAACTTGACACCGGGGAGCTGTTTTTT. It encodes CASRKLDTGELFF.

The sample holds many counts of this clone. V gene TRBV29-1 combines with J gene TRBJ2-3, with 8 bases lining up with TRBD2. V was clipped by 8 bases and J by 8 bases; unmatched bases: 18. Germline values: CDR1 SQVTM, CDR2 ANQGSEA. This CDR3 comprises 15 residues. CDR3 sequence reads: CSPGGRRSKKGTQYF. The CDR3 nucleotides read TGCAGCCCGGGGGGGCGGAGGTCCAAAAAAGGTACGCAGTATTTT.

The chain has TRBV19 and TRBJ2-1; possibly TRBD1 for D (5 bases). CDR3 length: 12 residues. Trimming stripped 5 bases from V and 6 bases from J, with 8 bases between. Germline V gene sequence: CDR1 LNHDA, CDR2 SQIVND (reference sequence). CDR3 DNA sequence: TGTGCCAGTAGTTGGGGCGTCAATGAGCAGTTCTTC. Translation gives CASSWGVNEQFF.

The chain carries TRBV6-1 and TRBJ1-2; TRBD1 might be the D (5 bases). This CDR3 is built from 14 residues. Germline CDR1 is MNHNS and CDR2 is SASEGT. The V and J ends lost 0 bases and 8 bases respectively, with 13 bases between them. CDR3 residues: CASSEASGFWGYTF. The DNA for the CDR3 is TGTGCCAGCAGTGAAGCCTCAGGGTTTTGGGGCTACACCTTC.

This clone turned up a few times. The gene calls are TRBV12-3 or TRBV12-4 and TRBJ1-2; D uncertain. The CDR3 is 12 residues long. The germline V and J ends were trimmed by 7 bases and 4 bases, with 10 bases remaining between them. The CDR3 DNA reads TGTGCCAGCATTCTGGGAGGCTATGGCTACACCTTC. It yields the protein CASILGGYGYTF.

By its share, this clone is medium-sized. This chain connects TRBV2 to TRBJ1-2; 12 bases match TRBD1. The CDR3 contains 15 residues. V was clipped by 4 bases and J by 2 bases; unmatched bases: 2. Germline V gene lookup returns CDR1 SNHLY and CDR2 FYNNEI. The CDR3 DNA reads as TGTGCCAGCAGTGGGGGGACAGGGGGCAACTATGGCTACACCTTC. Encoded protein: CASSGGTGGNYGYTF.

This clone was seen more than once but under ten times. This chain connects TRBV12-3 or TRBV12-4 to TRBJ1-1; a possible D gene is TRBD1 (6 bases). This CDR3 is built from 15 residues. The ends were cut back, 9 bases at V and 1 base at J, with 18 bases in the middle. As DNA, the CDR3 is TGTGCCAGTTCCATACAGGGCTTGGAGAACACTGAAGCTTTCTTT. This encodes CASSIQGLENTEAFF.

The table lists this clone with many counts. This chain connects TRBV20-1 to TRBJ1-2; 7 positions agree with TRBD1. CDR1 and CDR2 from the germline V gene are DFQATT and SNEGSKA (reference sequence). V trimming: 2 bases; J trimming: 10 bases; junction bases outside the gene matches: 7. CDR3 length equals 12 residues. The CDR3 region has the DNA TGCAGTGCTAGAAGCGAAGACAGGGCCTACACCTTC. The encoded protein is CSARSEDRAYTF.

This clone was seen a few times. V usage is TRBV19 and J usage is TRBJ1-5; the match to TRBD1 covers 9 bases. The germline V gene encodes CDR1 LNHDA and CDR2 SQIVND (reference sequence). The CDR3 spans 14 residues. J was trimmed by 7 bases and V by 7 bases; bases with no gene match: 8. The CDR3, as DNA: TGTGCCAGTAACGGCCGGACAGGGGAGCAGCCCCAGCATTTT. Amino acid sequence: CASNGRTGEQPQHF.

This sequence joins TRBV5-4 and TRBJ2-7; no definite D call. V gave up 2 bases and J gave up 6 bases, with 12 bases separating them. This CDR3 contains 13 residues. In germline, CDR1 is SGHNT, CDR2 YYREEE (reference sequence). Here the CDR3 DNA reads TGTGCCAGCAGCTTTAAGGCAAAGTCCGAGCAGTACTTC. Protein: CASSFKAKSEQYF.

This clone was seen more than once but under ten times. The rearrangement uses TRBV6-1 and TRBJ2-3; D gene unclear. Trimming removed 2 bases from V and 0 bases from J, with 12 bases in between. The length of the CDR3 is 16 residues. CDR1 is MNHNS, CDR2 SASEGT, per germline. Here the CDR3 DNA reads TGTGCCAGCAGTGAAAGGGCGACCGTTAGCACAGATACGCAGTATTTT. Amino acid sequence: CASSERATVSTDTQYF.

This clone is medium-sized (0.01 to 0.1%) within its sample. The chain combines TRBV27 with TRBJ2-2, with TRBD1 matching 7 bases. V lost 6 bases to trimming and J lost 4 bases; unmatched junction nucleotides: 5. Germline CDR1 and CDR2: MNHEY and SMNVEV (reference sequence). CDR3 length: 14 amino acids. The CDR3 here is CASRSGTATGELFF. Written as DNA, the CDR3 is TGTGCCAGCAGATCCGGGACAGCCACCGGGGAGCTGTTTTTT.

The chain couples TRBV28 to TRBJ2-2; 7 bases line up with TRBD1. There are 15 residues in the CDR3. V was pared by 2 bases and J by 5 bases, with 5 bases of the junction left unmatched. Per the germline V gene, CDR1 is MDHEN and CDR2 is SYDVKM. The CDR3 region is CASSLGQGETGELFF. CDR3 nucleotides: TGTGCCAGCAGTTTAGGTCAGGGGGAAACCGGGGAGCTGTTTTTT.

To note about this clone: This may stem from a read error, because a much larger clone lies one nucleotide away. This chain connects TRBV9 to TRBJ2-1; tentatively, D is TRBD1 (6 bases). Deletions cut 0 bases from V and 9 bases from J, with 19 bases between. CDR3 length: 16 residues. CDR1 SGDLS and CDR2 YYNGEE come from the germline V gene. The CDR3 region has the DNA TGTGCCAGCAGCGTAGTGGCAGGGGCCGGTTCAAGTGAGCAGTTCTTC. It translates to CASSVVAGAGSSEQFF.

The chain employs TRBV9 and TRBJ2-7; D might be TRBD2 (7 bases). Germline values: CDR1 SGDLS, CDR2 YYNGEE. The V gene lost 0 bases and the J gene lost 1 base, with 14 bases spanning the gap. The CDR3 consists of 16 residues. DNA of the CDR3: TGTGCCAGCAGCGTAGGAGGGGGGGACTCGTCCTACGAGCAGTACTTC. Its protein is CASSVGGGDSSYEQYF. The full variable domain, with the rest looked up from reference TRBV9 and TRBJ2-7, is DSGVTQTPKHLITATGQRVTLRCSPRSGDLSVYWYQQSLDQGLQFLIQYYNGEERAKGNILERFSAQQFPDLHSELNLSSLELGDSALYFCASSVGGGDSSYEQYFGPGTRLTVT.

By sample fraction, this clone is large. V gene TRBV19 combines with J gene TRBJ2-5, with 9 nucleotides matching TRBD1. V was pared by 5 bases and J by 5 bases, with 18 bases of the junction left unmatched. There are 18 residues in the CDR3. CDR1 is LNHDA and CDR2 is SQIVND in the germline V gene (reference sequence). CDR3 residues: CASSGRTPGTGPGETQYF. CDR3 nucleotides: TGTGCCAGTAGTGGACGGACTCCCGGGACAGGGCCGGGGGAGACCCAGTACTTC.

This clone was picked up many times. CDR3 protein: CASSIDRSGQGSYNEQFF. CDR3 DNA: TGTGCCAGTAGTATAGATCGATCCGGACAGGGTTCCTACAATGAGCAGTTCTTC. The rearrangement links TRBV19 to TRBJ2-1, with 8 bases lining up with TRBD1. This CDR3 contains 18 residues. V was clipped by 0 bases and J by 1 base; unmatched bases: 8. Germline CDR1 is LNHDA and CDR2 is SQIVND (reference sequence).

This clone has a count of ten or more. This chain links TRBV11-2 with TRBJ2-3, with D uncertain. V was shortened by 1 base and J by 0 bases, with 8 bases between the two germline ends. CDR3 size: 15 residues. Germline V gene sequence: CDR1 SGHAT, CDR2 FQNNGV. The CDR3 region is CASSLGPKSTDTQYF. In DNA, the CDR3 is TGTGCCAGCAGCTTAGGACCGAAAAGCACAGATACGCAGTATTTT.

V is TRBV2 and J is TRBJ1-3; D call uncertain. Germline CDR1 reads SNHLY; CDR2 reads FYNNEI. The ends were cut back, 6 bases at V and 0 bases at J, with 9 bases in the middle. The CDR3 has 14 residues. The chain's CDR3 is CASSAARSGNTIYF. CDR3 nucleotide sequence: TGTGCCAGCAGCGCGGCCCGCTCTGGAAACACCATATATTTT.

The gene calls are TRBV7-9 and TRBJ2-2; 10 bases line up with TRBD2. The length of the CDR3 is 15 residues. Trimming cost V 7 bases and J 4 bases; bases outside gene matches: 6. Germline loops: CDR1 SEHNR, CDR2 FQNEAQ (reference sequence). The CDR3 is CASTSAGGVTGELFF. CDR3 DNA: TGTGCCAGCACCTCAGCGGGAGGGGTCACCGGGGAGCTGTTTTTT.